Presented here are 5 T cell receptor beta chains from one specimen sequenced in a study of Ad26.COV2.S vaccination and SARS-CoV-2 variants. As to treatment: 15 to 20 received Ad26.COV2.S at low or high dose, single or two shots; roughly five received placebo; per-sample allocation not given. Day 63 following the first vaccine or placebo injection was when the samples were taken. This table comes from immunoSEQ multiplex PCR, and its TCRdb copy is limited to in-frame clones, with some not included. The data contain some 340,000 clones, over 80% of them singletons. Material: peripheral blood, obtained in a trial of Ad26.COV2.S vaccine versus placebo. All receptors derive from a person aged 18-60 years who received the Ad26.COV2.S COVID-19 vaccine or a placebo.

This chain uses TRBV7-9 with TRBJ2-2, with a weak D call TRBD1 (6 bases). From germline, CDR1 is SEHNR and CDR2 FQNEAQ (reference sequence). This CDR3 has 16 amino acids. Trimming removed 2 bases from V and 4 bases from J, with 14 bases in between. CDR3 amino acids: CASSLFGKGGTGELFF. CDR3 DNA: TGTGCCAGCAGCTTATTCGGGAAAGGGGGCACCGGGGAGCTGTTTTTT.

The chain links TRBV4-1 to TRBJ1-6; 9 bases fit TRBD1. This CDR3 is built from 18 residues. The ends lost 1 base at V and 10 bases at J; junction bases unmatched: 14. Germline values: CDR1 MGHRA, CDR2 YSYEKL. The CDR3 coding sequence is TGCGCCAGCAGCCAAGCTCCTTTTGGACAGGGGTTAGGCTCACCCCTCCACTTT. It specifies CASSQAPFGQGLGSPLHF.

The CDR3 reads CASSRTSGGAIMNEQFF. CDR3 in DNA: TGTGCCAGCAGTCGCACTAGCGGGGGGGCCATTATGAATGAGCAGTTCTTC. J is TRBJ2-1 and V is TRBV27; TRBD2 aligns across 13 bases. Per germline, CDR1 MNHEY and CDR2 SMNVEV (reference sequence). The V and J ends lost 5 bases and 7 bases, in that order; junction bases with no gene match: 11. The CDR3 totals 17 residues.

The chain is built from TRBV29-1 and TRBJ2-5; possibly TRBD1 for D (6 bases). The CDR3 runs 13 residues. Deletions cut 7 bases from V and 1 base from J, with 13 bases between. Germline assignment: CDR1 SQVTM and CDR2 ANQGSEA. The CDR3 sequence is CSDTGSGQETQYF. Written as DNA, the CDR3 is TGCAGCGACACAGGGTCCGGCCAAGAGACCCAGTACTTC. Based on the CDR3 plus reference TRBV29-1 and TRBJ2-5, the full variable domain is SAVISQKPSRDICQRGTSLTIQCQVDSQVTMMFWYRQQPGQSLTLIATANQGSEATYESGFVIDKFPISRPNLTFSTLTVSNMSPEDSSIYLCSDTGSGQETQYFGPGTRLLVL.

This chain uses TRBV7-2 with TRBJ1-2; TRBD1 aligns across 7 bases. Germline V gene lookup returns CDR1 SGHTA and CDR2 FQGNSA. V lost 2 bases, J lost 5 bases, and 11 bases stayed unmatched. The CDR3 spans 16 residues. CDR3 sequence reads: CASSLRDRRGGYGYTF. CDR3 sequence (DNA): TGTGCCAGCAGCTTAAGGGACAGAAGAGGAGGGTATGGCTACACCTTC.